This paragraph covers one T cell receptor beta chain sequence. The antigen remains undetermined. Constant-segment primers and 5'RACE yielded cDNA libraries for TCR alpha and TCR beta, each carrying sample barcodes and UMIs. In TCRdb, the 5' RACE reads were re-called with MiXCR into one record per CDR3 protein. The sample has 270,000 or so distinct CDR3 sequences, approximately 16% seen once. These data come from a study of T-cell memory formation after mild COVID-19. Findings and caveats of the study: Detection of some responders pre-infection suggested pre-existing cross-reactive memory T cells participated. Contracting clones, day 15 to 85, had balanced CD4/CD8, and later expanders favored CD4+.

V was pared by 4 bases and J by 3 bases, with 17 bases of the junction left unmatched. Germline V gene data show CDR1 as DFQATT and CDR2 as SNEGSKA (reference sequence). CDR3 size: 18 residues. The sample taken for sequencing was PBMCs or a T cell subset sorted from them (not recorded which). The receptor was isolated from a man younger than 35 who had mild COVID-19 (a few samples of this study predate the infection). Cell type and time point are not known. This chain links TRBV20-1 with TRBJ2-3; 9 positions match TRBD1. Written as DNA, the CDR3 is TGCAGTGCTACTTGCCTGCGCGGGACAGGGTGTCTAACAGATACGCAGTATTTT. Amino acid sequence: CSATCLRGTGCLTDTQYF.